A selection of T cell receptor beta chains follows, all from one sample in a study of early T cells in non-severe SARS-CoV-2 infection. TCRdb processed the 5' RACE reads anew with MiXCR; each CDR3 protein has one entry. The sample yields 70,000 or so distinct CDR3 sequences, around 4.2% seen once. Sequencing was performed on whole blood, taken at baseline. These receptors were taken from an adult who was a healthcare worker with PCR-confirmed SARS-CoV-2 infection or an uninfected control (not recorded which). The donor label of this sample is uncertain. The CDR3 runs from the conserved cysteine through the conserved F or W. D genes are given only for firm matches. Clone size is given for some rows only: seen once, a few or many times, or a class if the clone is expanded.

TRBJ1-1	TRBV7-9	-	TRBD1	TGTGCCAGCAGCACCAGGGACAGACCAAACACTGAAGCTTTCTTT	CASSTRDRPNTEAFF
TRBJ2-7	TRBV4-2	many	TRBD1	TGTGCCAGCAGCCAAGCTTACCCGGACAGGGCCTACGAGCAGTACTTC	CASSQAYPDRAYEQYF
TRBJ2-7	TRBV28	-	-	TGTGCCAGCAGTCTCGACATAACCTCCTACGAGCAGTACTTC	CASSLDITSYEQYF
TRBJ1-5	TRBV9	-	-	TGTGCCAGCAGCCGGGGAAGGGATCAGCCCCAGCATTTT	CASSRGRDQPQHF
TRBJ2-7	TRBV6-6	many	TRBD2	TGTGCCAGCAGTCGGAGCGGGGGGGCCATATCCTACGAGCAGTACTTC	CASSRSGGAISYEQYF
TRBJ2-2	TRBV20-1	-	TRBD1	TGCAGTGGGTACAGACAGGGGGCGGGCACCGGGGAGCTGTTTTTT	CSGYRQGAGTGELFF
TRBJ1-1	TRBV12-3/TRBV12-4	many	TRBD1	TGTGCCAGCATCAAAGACAGGGTCCGCACTGAAGCTTTCTTT	CASIKDRVRTEAFF
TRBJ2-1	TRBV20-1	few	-	TGCAGTGCTGAGACTAGGGCTTACAATGAGCAGTTCTTC	CSAETRAYNEQFF
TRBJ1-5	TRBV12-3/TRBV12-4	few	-	TGTGCCAGCAGTCCCGACAGGACTAAAGTAACCCAGCATTTT	CASSPDRTKVTQHF
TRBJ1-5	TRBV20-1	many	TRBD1	TGCAGTGCATCACAGGGGGCGGCTCAGCCCCAGCATTTT	CSASQGAAQPQHF
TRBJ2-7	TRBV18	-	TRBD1	TGTGCCAGCTCACCGAAGAGACAGGGGGCTAACGAGCAGTACTTC	CASSPKRQGANEQYF
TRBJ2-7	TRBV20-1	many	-	TGCAGTGCCAGCGGTAGGGTAGCCTACGAGCAGTACTTC	CSASGRVAYEQYF
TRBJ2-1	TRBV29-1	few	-	TGCAGCGTTGACTCCCGGATAGGACAACCCATTCAGTTCTTC	CSVDSRIGQPIQFF
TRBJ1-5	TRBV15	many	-	TGTGCCACCAGCAGTTCAGGCCCCAGAGCCCAGCATTTT	CATSSSGPRAQHF
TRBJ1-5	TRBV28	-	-	TGTGCCGGCCGGGGTAACAATCAGCCCCAGCATTTT	CAGRGNNQPQHF
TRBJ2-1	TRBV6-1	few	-	TGTGCCACCCAATTTGGGTACAATGAGCAGTTCTTC	CATQFGYNEQFF
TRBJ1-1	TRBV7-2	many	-	TGTGCCAGCAGCTCCCCTGATCGGGGGAGGACTGAAGCTTTCTTT	CASSSPDRGRTEAFF
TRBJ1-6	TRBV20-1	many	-	TGCAGTGCTAGAGATGAGGAACTGAGAAATTCACCCCTCCACTTT	CSARDEELRNSPLHF
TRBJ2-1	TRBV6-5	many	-	TGTGCCAGCACCGTCGACAGAGACAATGAGCAGTTCTTC	CASTVDRDNEQFF
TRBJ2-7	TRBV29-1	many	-	TGCAGCGTTGGGGGCGAGGTCCACTACTCCTACGAGCAGTACTTC	CSVGGEVHYSYEQYF
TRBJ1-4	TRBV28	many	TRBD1	TGTGCCAGCAGTCTCAGGGGGCATGATGAAAAACTGTTTTTT	CASSLRGHDEKLFF
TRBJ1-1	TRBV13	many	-	TGTGCCAGCAGCTTCTCTGAGAACACTGAAGCTTTCTTT	CASSFSENTEAFF
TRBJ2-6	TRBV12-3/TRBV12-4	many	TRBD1	TGTGCCAGCAGTTTAGACGGGACAGGAGGGGCCAACGTCCTGACTTTC	CASSLDGTGGANVLTF
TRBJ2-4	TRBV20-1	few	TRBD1	TGCAGTGGTCAGGGGGAGAGGGGCAAAAACATTCAGTACTTC	CSGQGERGKNIQYF
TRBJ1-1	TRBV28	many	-	TGTGCCAGCAGTACGAGATTGGGGGGATGGGGCACTGAAGCTTTCTTT	CASSTRLGGWGTEAFF
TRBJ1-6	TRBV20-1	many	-	TGCAGTGCTAGAGGAGGCAGAGATAATTCACCCCTCCACTTT	CSARGGRDNSPLHF
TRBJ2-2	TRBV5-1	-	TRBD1	TGCGCCAGCAGCTTGGAGGGACAGGTGCTCACCGGGGAGCTGTTTTTT	CASSLEGQVLTGELFF
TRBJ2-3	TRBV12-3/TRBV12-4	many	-	TGTGCCAGCAGTTTGGGAGGGGGAACGACAGATACGCAGTATTTT	CASSLGGGTTDTQYF
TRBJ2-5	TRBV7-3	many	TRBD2	TGTGCCAGCAGCCCAGAGCGGGGGGGCCGAGGGAAGACCCAGTACTTC	CASSPERGGRGKTQYF
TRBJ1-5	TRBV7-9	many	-	TGTGCCAGCAGCCACCAAACTGGGGGCGATCAGCCCCAGCATTTT	CASSHQTGGDQPQHF
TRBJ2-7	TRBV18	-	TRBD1	TGTGCCAGCTCAACGGAACAGGGGAACGAGCAGTACTTC	CASSTEQGNEQYF
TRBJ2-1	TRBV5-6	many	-	TGTGCCAGCAGCTTGGGAGACCTCCATGAGCAGTTCTTC	CASSLGDLHEQFF
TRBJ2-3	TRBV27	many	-	TGTGCCAGCAGTTTCGGGGGCTACCCCCTCACAGATACGCAGTATTTT	CASSFGGYPLTDTQYF
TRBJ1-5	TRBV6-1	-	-	TGTGCCAGCAGTGAAGCATATAGCAATCAGCCCCAGCATTTT	CASSEAYSNQPQHF
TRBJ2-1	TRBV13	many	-	TGTGCCAGCAGCCACTACAGCTACAATGAGCAGTTCTTC	CASSHYSYNEQFF
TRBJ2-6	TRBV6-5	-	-	TGTGCCAGCAGTTCGGCCCACTCTGGGGCCAACGTCCTGACTTTC	CASSSAHSGANVLTF
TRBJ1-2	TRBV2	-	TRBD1	TGTGCCAGCACCACCGGGACAGGGGGTTTCTATGGCTACACCTTC	CASTTGTGGFYGYTF
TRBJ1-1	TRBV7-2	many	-	TGTGCCAGCAGCTTAGCTCCCGGGGGCACTGAAGCTTTCTTT	CASSLAPGGTEAFF
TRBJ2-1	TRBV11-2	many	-	TGTGCCAGCAGCCCTTGGACATTTCCCTACAATGAGCAGTTCTTC	CASSPWTFPYNEQFF
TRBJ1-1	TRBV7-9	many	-	TGTGCCAGCATCAAGGGAACAGACCCGAACACTGAAGCTTTCTTT	CASIKGTDPNTEAFF
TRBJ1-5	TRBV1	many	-	TGCACCAGCAGCCATCCCGACCGGGGCAATCAGCCCCAGCATTTT	CTSSHPDRGNQPQHF